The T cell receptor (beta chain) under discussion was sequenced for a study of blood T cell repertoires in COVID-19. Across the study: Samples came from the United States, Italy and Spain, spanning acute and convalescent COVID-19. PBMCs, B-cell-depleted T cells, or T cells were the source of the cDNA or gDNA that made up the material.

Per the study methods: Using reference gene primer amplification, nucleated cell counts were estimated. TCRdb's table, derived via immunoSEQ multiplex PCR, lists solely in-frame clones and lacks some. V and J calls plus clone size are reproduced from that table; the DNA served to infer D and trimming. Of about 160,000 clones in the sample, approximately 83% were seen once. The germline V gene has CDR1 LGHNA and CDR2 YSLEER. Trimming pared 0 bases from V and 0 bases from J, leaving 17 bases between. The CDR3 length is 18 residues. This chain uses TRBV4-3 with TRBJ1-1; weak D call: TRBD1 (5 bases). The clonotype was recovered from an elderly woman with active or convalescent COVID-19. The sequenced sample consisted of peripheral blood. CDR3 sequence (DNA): TGCGCCAGCAGCCAAGATGGGGCAGGGCGAATCATGAACACTGAAGCTTTCTTT. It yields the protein CASSQDGAGRIMNTEAFF.